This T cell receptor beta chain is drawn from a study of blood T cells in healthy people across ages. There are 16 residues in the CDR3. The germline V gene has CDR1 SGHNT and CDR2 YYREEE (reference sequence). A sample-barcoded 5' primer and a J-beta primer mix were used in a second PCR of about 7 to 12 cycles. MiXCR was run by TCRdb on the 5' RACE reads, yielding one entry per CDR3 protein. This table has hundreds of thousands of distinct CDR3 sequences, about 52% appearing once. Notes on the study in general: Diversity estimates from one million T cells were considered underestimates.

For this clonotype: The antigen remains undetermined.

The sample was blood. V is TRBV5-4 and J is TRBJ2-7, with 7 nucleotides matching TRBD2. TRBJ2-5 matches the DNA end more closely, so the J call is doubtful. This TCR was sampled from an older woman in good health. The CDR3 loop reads CASSLVGGSGWETQYF. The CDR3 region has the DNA TGTGCCAGCAGCTTGGTTGGCGGGAGCGGTTGGGAGACCCAGTACTTC.